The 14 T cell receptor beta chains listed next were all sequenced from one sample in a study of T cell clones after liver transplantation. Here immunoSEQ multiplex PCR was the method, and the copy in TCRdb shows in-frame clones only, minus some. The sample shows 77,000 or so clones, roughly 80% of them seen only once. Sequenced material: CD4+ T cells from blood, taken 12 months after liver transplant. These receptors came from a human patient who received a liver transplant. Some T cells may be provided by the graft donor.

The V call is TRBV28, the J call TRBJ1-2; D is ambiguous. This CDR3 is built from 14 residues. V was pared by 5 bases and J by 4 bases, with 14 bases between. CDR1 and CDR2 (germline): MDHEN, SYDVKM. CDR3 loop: CASSLDPVGYGYTF. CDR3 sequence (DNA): TGTGCCAGCAGTCTGGACCCCGTAGGCTATGGCTACACCTTC.

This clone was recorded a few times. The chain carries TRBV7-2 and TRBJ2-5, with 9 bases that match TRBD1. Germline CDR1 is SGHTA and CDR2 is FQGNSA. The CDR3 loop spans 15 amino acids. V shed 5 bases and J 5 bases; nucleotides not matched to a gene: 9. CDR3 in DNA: TGTGCCAGCAGCCGTCCGGGACAGGGTGGTGAGACCCAGTACTTC. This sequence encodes CASSRPGQGGETQYF.

Written as DNA, the CDR3 is TGTGCCAGCCGCCAAACAGGGCGGACTTTCTTT. Its protein product is CASRQTGRTFF. This rearrangement joins TRBV25-1 to TRBJ1-1; possible D gene TRBD1, 6 bases. Looked up from germline, CDR1 is MGHDK and CDR2 is SYGVNS. Trimming pared 8 bases from V and 12 bases from J, leaving 16 bases between. The CDR3 runs 11 residues.

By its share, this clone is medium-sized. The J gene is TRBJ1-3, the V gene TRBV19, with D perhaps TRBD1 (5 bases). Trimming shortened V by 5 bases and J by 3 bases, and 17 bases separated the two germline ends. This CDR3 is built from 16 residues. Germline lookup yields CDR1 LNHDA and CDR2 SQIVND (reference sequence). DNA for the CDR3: TGTGCCAGTAGTGCCCCAGGGTCGGTGCTTGGAAACACCATATATTTT. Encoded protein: CASSAPGSVLGNTIYF. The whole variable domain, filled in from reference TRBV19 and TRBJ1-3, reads DGGITQSPKYLFRKEGQNVTLSCEQNLNHDAMYWYRQDPGQGLRLIYYSQIVNDFQKGDIAEGYSVSREKKESFPLTVTSAQKNPTAFYLCASSAPGSVLGNTIYFGEGSWLTVV.

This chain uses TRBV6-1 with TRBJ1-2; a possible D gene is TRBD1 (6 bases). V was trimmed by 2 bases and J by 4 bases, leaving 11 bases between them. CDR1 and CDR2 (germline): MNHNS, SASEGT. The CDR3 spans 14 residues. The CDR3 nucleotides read TGTGCCAGCAGTGAATCCGGGGGCGTCTATGGCTACACCTTC. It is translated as CASSESGGVYGYTF.

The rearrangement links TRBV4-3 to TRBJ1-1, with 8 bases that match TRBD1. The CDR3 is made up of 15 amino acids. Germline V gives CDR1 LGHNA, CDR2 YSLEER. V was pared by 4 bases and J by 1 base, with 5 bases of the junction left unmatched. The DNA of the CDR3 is TGCGCCAGCAGCCCTGGGGACAGGAGGAACACTGAAGCTTTCTTT. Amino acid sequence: CASSPGDRRNTEAFF.

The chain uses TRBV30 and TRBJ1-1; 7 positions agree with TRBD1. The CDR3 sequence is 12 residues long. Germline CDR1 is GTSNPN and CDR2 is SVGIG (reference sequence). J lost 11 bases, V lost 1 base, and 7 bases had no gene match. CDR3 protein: CAWSASTGTAFF. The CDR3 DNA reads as TGTGCCTGGAGTGCTTCGACAGGGACCGCTTTCTTT.

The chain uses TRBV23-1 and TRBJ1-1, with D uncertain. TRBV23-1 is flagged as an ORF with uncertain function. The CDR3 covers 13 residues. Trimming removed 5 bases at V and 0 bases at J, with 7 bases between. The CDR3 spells CASSSSLNTEAFF. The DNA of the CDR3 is TGCGCCAGCAGTTCCAGTTTGAACACTGAAGCTTTCTTT.

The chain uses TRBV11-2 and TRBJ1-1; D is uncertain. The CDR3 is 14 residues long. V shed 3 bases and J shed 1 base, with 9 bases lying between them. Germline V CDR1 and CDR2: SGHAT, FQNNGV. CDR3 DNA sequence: TGTGCCAGCAGCTTGTTGCCAGGGAACACTGAAGCTTTCTTT. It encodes CASSLLPGNTEAFF.

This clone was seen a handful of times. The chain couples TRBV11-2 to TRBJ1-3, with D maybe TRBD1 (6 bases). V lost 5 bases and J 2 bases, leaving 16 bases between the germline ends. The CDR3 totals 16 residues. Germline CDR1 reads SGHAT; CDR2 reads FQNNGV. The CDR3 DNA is TGTGCCAGCAGCCCAAGCAGGGGTTTTACTGGAAACACCATATATTTT. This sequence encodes CASSPSRGFTGNTIYF.

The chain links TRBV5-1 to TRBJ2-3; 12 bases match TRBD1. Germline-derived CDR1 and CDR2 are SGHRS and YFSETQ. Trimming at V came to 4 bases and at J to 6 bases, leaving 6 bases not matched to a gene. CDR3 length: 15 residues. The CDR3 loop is CASSVRDRGRDTQYF. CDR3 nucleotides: TGCGCCAGCAGCGTACGGGACAGGGGGCGGGATACGCAGTATTTT.

The CDR3 DNA sequence: TGTGCCAGTAGTATCCAGCCTAGCGGGAGGGCCGGCTACAATGAGCAGTTCTTC. As protein: CASSIQPSGRAGYNEQFF. The V call is TRBV19, the J call TRBJ2-1; 12 bases fit TRBD2. The V and J ends lost 3 bases and 3 bases, in that order; junction bases with no gene match: 9. The CDR3 spans 18 residues. CDR1 is LNHDA and CDR2 is SQIVND in the germline V gene (reference sequence).

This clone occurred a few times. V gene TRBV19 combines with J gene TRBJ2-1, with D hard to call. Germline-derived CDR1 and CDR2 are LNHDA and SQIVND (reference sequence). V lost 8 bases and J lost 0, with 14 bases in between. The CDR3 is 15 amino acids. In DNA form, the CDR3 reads TGTGCCAGTCAGCCGGACGGTAACTCCTACAATGAGCAGTTCTTC. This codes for CASQPDGNSYNEQFF.

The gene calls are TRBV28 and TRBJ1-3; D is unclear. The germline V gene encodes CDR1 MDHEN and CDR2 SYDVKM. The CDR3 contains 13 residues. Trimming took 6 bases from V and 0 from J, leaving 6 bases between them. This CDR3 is CASRPNSGNTIYF. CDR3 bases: TGTGCCAGCAGACCCAACTCTGGAAACACCATATATTTT.